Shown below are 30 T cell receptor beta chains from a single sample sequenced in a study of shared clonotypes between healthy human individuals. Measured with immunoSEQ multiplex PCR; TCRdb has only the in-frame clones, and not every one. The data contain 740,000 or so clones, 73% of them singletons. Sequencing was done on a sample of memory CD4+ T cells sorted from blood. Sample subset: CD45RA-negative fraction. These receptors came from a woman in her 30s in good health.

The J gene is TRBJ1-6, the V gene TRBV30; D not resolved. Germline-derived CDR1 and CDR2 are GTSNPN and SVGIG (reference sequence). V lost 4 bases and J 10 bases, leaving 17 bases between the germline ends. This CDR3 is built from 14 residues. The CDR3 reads CAWTPPGFLSPLHF. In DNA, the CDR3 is TGTGCCTGGACCCCACCGGGGTTCTTATCACCCCTCCACTTT.

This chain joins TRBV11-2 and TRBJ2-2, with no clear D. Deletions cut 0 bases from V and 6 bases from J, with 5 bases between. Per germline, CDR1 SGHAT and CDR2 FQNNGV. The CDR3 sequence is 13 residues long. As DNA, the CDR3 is TGTGCCAGCAGCTTAGAGCGGCCCGGGGAGCTGTTTTTT. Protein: CASSLERPGELFF.

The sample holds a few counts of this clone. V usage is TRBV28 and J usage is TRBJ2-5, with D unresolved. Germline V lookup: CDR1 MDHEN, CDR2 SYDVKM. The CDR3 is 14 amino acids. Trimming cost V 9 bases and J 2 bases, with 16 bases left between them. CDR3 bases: TGTGCCAGTCAGAAGGGTCTGGTACAAGAGACCCAGTACTTC. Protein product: CASQKGLVQETQYF.

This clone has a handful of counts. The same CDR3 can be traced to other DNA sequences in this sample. This CDR3 is CASSLPGETQYF. The CDR3 region has the DNA TGTGCCAGCAGCTTACCGGGGGAGACCCAGTACTTC. The chain has TRBV7-3 and TRBJ2-5, with TRBD2 as a possible D gene (5 bases). The CDR3 is 12 amino acids. The V gene's germline CDR1 is SGHTA and CDR2 FQGTGA. Trimming took off 2 bases at V and 5 bases at J, with 6 bases between the two ends.

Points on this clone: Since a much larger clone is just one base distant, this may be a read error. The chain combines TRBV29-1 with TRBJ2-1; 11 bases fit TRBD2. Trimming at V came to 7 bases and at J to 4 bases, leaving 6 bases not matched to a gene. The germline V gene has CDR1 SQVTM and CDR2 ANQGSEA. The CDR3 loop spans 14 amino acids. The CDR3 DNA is TGCAGCGCTCCTAGCGGGAGGAGATACAATGAGCAGTTCTTC. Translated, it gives CSAPSGRRYNEQFF.

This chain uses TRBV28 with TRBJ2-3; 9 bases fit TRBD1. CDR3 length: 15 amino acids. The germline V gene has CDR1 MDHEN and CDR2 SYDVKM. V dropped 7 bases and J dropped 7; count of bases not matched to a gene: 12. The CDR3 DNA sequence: TGTGCCAGCATTATGCCGGGACAGGGTTCCAATACGCAGTATTTT. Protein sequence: CASIMPGQGSNTQYF. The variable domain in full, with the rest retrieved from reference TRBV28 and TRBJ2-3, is DVKVTQSSRYLVKRTGEKVFLECVQDMDHENMFWYRQDPGLGLRLIYFSYDVKMKEKGDIPEGYSVSREKKERFSLILESASTNQTSMYLCASIMPGQGSNTQYFGPGTRLTVL.

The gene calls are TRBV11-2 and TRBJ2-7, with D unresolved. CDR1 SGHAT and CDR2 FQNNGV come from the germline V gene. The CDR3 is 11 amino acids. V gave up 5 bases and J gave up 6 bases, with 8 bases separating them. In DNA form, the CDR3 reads TGTGCCAGCAGCGGGCTTGTCGAGCAGTACTTC. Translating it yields CASSGLVEQYF.

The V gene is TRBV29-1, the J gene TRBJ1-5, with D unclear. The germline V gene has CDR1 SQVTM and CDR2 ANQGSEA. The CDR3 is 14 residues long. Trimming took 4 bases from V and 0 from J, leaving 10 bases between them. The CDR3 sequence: CSVAPSISNQPQHF. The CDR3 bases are TGCAGCGTTGCCCCCAGTATTAGCAATCAGCCCCAGCATTTT.

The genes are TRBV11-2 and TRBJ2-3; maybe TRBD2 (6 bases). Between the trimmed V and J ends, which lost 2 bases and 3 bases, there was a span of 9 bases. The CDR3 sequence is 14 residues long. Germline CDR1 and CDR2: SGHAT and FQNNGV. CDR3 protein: CASSLQGGTDTQYF. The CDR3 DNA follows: TGTGCCAGCAGCTTACAGGGAGGTACAGATACGCAGTATTTT.

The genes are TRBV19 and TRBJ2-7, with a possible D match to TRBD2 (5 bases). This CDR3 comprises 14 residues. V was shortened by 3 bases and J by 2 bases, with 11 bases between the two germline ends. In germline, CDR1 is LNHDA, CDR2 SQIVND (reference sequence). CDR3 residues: CASSMRAVTYEQYF. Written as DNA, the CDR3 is TGTGCCAGTAGTATGAGGGCGGTTACCTACGAGCAGTACTTC.

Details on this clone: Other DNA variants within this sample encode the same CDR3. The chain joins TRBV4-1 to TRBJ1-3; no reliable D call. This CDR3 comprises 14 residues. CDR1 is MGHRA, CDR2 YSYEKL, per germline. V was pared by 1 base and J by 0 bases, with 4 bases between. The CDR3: CASSQAGSGNTIYF. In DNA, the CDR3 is TGCGCCAGCAGCCAAGCTGGCTCTGGAAACACCATATATTTT.

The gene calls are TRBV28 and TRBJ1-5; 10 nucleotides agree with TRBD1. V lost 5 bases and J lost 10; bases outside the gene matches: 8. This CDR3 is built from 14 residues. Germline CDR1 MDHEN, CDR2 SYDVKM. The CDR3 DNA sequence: TGTGCCAGCAGTATGGGACAGGGGATAGACCCCCAGCATTTT. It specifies CASSMGQGIDPQHF.

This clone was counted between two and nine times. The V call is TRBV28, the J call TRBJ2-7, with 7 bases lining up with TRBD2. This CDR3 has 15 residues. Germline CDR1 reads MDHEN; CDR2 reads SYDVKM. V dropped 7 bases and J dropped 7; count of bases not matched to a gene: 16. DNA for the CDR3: TGTGCCAGCAAAATCGCCTCAGGGCGGCGGGGGGAGCAGTACTTC. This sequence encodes CASKIASGRRGEQYF.

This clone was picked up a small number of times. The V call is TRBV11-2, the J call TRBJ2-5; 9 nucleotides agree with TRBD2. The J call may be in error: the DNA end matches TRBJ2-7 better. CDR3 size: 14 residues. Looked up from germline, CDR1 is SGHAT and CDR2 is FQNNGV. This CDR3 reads CASSRSAGGYEQYF. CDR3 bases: TGTGCCAGCAGCCGATCAGCGGGAGGCTACGAGCAGTACTTC.

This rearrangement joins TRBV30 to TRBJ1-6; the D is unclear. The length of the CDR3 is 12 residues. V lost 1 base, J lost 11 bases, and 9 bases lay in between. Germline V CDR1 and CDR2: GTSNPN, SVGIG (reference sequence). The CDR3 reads CAWSGAIPPLHF. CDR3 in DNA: TGTGCCTGGAGTGGAGCGATTCCACCCCTCCACTTT.

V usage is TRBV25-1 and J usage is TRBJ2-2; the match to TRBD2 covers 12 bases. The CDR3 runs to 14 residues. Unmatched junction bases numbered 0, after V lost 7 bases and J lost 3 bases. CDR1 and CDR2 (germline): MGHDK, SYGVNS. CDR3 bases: TGTGCCAGCACTAGCGGGAGGGACACCGGGGAGCTGTTTTTT. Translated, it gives CASTSGRDTGELFF. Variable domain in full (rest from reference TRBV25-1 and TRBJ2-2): EADIYQTPRYLVIGTGKKITLECSQTMGHDKMYWYQQDPGMELHLIHYSYGVNSTEKGDLSSESTVSRIRTEHFPLTLESARPSHTSQYLCASTSGRDTGELFFGEGSRLTVL.

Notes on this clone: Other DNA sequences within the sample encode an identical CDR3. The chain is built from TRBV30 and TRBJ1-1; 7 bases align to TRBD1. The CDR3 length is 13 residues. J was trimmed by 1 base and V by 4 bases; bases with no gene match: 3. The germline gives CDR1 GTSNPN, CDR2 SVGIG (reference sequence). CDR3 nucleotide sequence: TGTGCCTGGAATAGACAGGGGAACACTGAAGCTTTCTTT. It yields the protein CAWNRQGNTEAFF.

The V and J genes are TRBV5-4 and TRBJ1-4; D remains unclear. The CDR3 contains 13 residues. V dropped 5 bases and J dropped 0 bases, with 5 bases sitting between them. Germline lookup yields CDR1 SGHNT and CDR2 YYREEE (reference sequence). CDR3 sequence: CASRASTNEKLFF. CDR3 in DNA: TGTGCCAGCAGAGCGTCAACTAATGAAAAACTGTTTTTT.

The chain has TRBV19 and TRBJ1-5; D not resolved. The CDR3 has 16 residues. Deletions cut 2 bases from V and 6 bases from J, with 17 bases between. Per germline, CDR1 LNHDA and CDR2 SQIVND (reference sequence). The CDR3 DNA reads TGTGCCAGTAGTATATTAGCTGCGTTAGGAGGTCAGCCCCAGCATTTT. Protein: CASSILAALGGQPQHF.

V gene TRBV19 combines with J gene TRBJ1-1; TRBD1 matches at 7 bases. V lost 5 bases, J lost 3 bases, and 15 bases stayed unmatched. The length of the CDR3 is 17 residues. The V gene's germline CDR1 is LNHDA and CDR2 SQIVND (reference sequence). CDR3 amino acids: CASSPRGRGRLDTEAFF. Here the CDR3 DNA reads TGTGCCAGTAGTCCCAGGGGGAGGGGGCGTTTGGACACTGAAGCTTTCTTT.

CDR3 residues: CASSEWLAGGDTQYF. The CDR3 DNA follows: TGTGCCAGCAGTGAGTGGTTAGCGGGAGGAGATACGCAGTATTTT. The chain couples TRBV25-1 to TRBJ2-3, with 10 nucleotides matching TRBD2. CDR1 is MGHDK and CDR2 is SYGVNS in the germline V gene. CDR3 size: 15 residues. J was trimmed by 5 bases and V by 3 bases; bases with no gene match: 5.

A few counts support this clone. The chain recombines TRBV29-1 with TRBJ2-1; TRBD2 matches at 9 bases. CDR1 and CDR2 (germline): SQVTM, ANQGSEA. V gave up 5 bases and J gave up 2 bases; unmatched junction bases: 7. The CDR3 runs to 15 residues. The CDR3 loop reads CSVLTSGPTYNEQFF. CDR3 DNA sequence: TGCAGCGTTTTGACTAGCGGCCCCACCTACAATGAGCAGTTCTTC.

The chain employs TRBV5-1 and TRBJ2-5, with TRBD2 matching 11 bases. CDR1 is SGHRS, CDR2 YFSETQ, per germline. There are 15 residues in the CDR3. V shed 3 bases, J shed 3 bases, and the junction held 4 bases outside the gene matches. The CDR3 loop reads CASSSGLAEKETQYF. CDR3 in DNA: TGCGCCAGCAGCTCGGGACTAGCGGAGAAAGAGACCCAGTACTTC.

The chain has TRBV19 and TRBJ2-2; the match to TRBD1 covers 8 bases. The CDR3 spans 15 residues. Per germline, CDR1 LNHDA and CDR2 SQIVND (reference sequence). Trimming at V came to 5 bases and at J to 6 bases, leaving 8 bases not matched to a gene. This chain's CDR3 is CASSHDRGFAGELFF. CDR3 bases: TGTGCCAGTAGTCATGACAGGGGATTCGCCGGGGAGCTGTTTTTT.

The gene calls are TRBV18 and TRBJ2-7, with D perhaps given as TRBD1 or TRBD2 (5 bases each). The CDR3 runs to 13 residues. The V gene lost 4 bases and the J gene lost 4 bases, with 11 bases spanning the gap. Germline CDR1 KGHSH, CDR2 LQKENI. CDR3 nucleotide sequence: TGTGCCAGCTCACGACTAAACAGGTACGAGCAGTACTTC. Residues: CASSRLNRYEQYF.

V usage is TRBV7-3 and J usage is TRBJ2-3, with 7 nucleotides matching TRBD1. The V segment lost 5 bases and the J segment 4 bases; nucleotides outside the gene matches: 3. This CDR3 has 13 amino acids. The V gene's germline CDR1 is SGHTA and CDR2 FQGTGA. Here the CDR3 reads CASSPTGADTQYF. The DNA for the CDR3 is TGTGCCAGCAGCCCTACAGGGGCAGATACGCAGTATTTT.

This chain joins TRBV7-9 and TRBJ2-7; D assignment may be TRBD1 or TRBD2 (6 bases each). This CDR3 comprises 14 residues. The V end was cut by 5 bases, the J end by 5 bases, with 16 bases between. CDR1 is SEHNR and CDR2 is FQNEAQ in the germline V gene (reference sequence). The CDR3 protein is CASSAGWGADEQYF. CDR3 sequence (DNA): TGTGCCAGCAGCGCGGGGTGGGGGGCGGACGAGCAGTACTTC.

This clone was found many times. The CDR3 coding sequence is TGTGCCAGCAGCTTCAAGGACAGCCTGAACACCGGGGAGCTGTTTTTT. It codes for CASSFKDSLNTGELFF. The chain couples TRBV5-6 to TRBJ2-2; perhaps TRBD1 as D (6 bases). Trimming shortened V by 2 bases and J by 1 base, and 12 bases separated the two germline ends. This CDR3 is built from 16 residues. The germline CDR1 and CDR2 sequences are SGHDT and YYEEEE.

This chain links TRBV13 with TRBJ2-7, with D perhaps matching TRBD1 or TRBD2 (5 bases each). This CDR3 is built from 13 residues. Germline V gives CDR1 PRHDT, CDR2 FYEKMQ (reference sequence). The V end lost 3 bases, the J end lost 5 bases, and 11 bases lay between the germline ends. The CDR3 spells CASSFEGNHEQYF. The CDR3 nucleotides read TGTGCCAGCAGCTTTGAGGGGAACCACGAGCAGTACTTC. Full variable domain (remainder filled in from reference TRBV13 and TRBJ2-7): AAGVIQSPRHLIKEKRETATLKCYPIPRHDTVYWYQQGPGQDPQFLISFYEKMQSDKGSIPDRFSAQQFSDYHSELNMSSLELGDSALYFCASSFEGNHEQYFGPGTRLTVT.

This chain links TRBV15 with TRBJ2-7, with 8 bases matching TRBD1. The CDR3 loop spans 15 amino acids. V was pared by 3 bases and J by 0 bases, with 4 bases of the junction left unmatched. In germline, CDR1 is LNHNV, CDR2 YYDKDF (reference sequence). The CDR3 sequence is CATSSWTGSSYEQYF. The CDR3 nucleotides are TGTGCCACCAGCAGCTGGACAGGGAGCTCCTACGAGCAGTACTTC.